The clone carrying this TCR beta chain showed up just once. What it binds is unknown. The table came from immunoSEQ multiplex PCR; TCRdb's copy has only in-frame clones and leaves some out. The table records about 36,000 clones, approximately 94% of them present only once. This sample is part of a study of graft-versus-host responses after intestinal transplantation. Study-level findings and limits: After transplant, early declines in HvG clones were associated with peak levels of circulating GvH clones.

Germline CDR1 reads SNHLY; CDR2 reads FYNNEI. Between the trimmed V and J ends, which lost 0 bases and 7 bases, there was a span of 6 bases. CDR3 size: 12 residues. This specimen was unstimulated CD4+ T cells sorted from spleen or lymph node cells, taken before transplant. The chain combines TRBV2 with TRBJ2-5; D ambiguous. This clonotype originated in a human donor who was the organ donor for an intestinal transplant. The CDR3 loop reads CASSEALGTQYF. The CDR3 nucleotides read TGTGCCAGCAGTGAAGCGCTTGGGACCCAGTACTTC.